One and the same sample provided the 19 T cell receptor beta chains below, sequenced in a study of CD8 T cells in ankylosing spondylitis. No antigens are known for them. TCRdb analysed the 5' RACE reads with MiXCR anew, one entry per CDR3 protein. This sample has almost 400,000 distinct CDR3 sequences, with around 22% found just once. Whole-study findings and limits: Blood from ankylosing spondylitis patients appeared to carry a characteristic roughly eight-variant TCR beta motif.

Sequenced: blood, either unsorted or a sorted T cell fraction (not recorded which). The receptors derive from a male donor with ankylosing spondylitis.

This clonotype was seen more than once but under ten times. This chain joins TRBV24-1 and TRBJ2-1, with D possibly being TRBD2 (5 bases). The length of the CDR3 is 15 residues. V was trimmed by 7 bases and J by 2 bases, leaving 14 bases between them. Germline V gives CDR1 KGHDR, CDR2 SFDVKD. The CDR3 bases are TGTGCCACCAGCCATAGCGTAGGCCCCTACAATGAGCAGTTCTTC. Its protein is CATSHSVGPYNEQFF.

V and J are TRBV18 and TRBJ2-7; 13 bases agree with TRBD2. J gave up 5 bases and V 5 bases, and 6 bases lay outside the gene matches. The germline V gene encodes CDR1 KGHSH and CDR2 LQKENI. There are 15 residues in the CDR3. The CDR3 reads CASSIGLAGVDEQYF. The DNA for the CDR3 is TGTGCCAGCTCAATCGGACTAGCGGGAGTCGACGAGCAGTACTTC.

The J gene is TRBJ2-7, the V gene TRBV11-2; 8 positions match TRBD1. The V and J ends lost 3 bases and 3 bases, in that order; junction bases with no gene match: 13. The CDR3 covers 17 residues. Germline lookup yields CDR1 SGHAT and CDR2 FQNNGV. The CDR3, as DNA: TGTGCCAGCAGCTTGACAGGGGCCGACGTTCTAGGCTACGAGCAGTACTTC. Protein sequence: CASSLTGADVLGYEQYF.

This clonotype was found a few times. This chain joins TRBV24-1 and TRBJ2-1; D not certain. CDR3 length: 15 residues. Germline-derived CDR1 and CDR2 are KGHDR and SFDVKD. Trimming left V 1 base short and J 1 base short, with 7 bases between. This CDR3 reads CATSDLRVSYNEQFF. CDR3 in DNA: TGTGCCACCAGTGATTTAAGGGTTTCCTACAATGAGCAGTTCTTC.

This clonotype appeared a few times. The chain couples TRBV6-1 to TRBJ1-2; 10 nucleotides line up with TRBD1. This CDR3 is 16 amino acids long. Germline CDR1 and CDR2: MNHNS and SASEGT. Trimming at V came to 7 bases and at J to 8 bases, leaving 16 bases not matched to a gene. The CDR3 DNA follows: TGTGCCAGCATGGGGGGGACAGGGGAGATTTTGGGCGGCTACACCTTC. Translating it yields CASMGGTGEILGGYTF.

This clonotype was seen a handful of times. The chain joins TRBV2 to TRBJ1-4, with 10 nucleotides matching TRBD1. Germline values: CDR1 SNHLY, CDR2 FYNNEI. The junction had 6 bases not matched to a gene; V was cut back by 5 bases and J by 6 bases. The CDR3 loop spans 15 amino acids. The CDR3 nucleotides are TGTGCCAGCAGTACAACCGGGACAGGGGATGAAAAACTGTTTTTT. It is translated as CASSTTGTGDEKLFF.

The chain combines TRBV9 with TRBJ2-5; 7 nucleotides line up with TRBD2. Trimming removed 1 base from V and 2 bases from J; junction bases left unmatched: 8. Germline V gene sequence: CDR1 SGDLS, CDR2 YYNGEE. The CDR3 is 16 amino acids. CDR3 loop: CASSVTGGSGQETQYF. In nucleotides, the CDR3 is TGTGCCAGCAGCGTAACCGGGGGGAGCGGTCAAGAGACCCAGTACTTC.

This clonotype turned up a few times. This chain uses TRBV10-3 with TRBJ2-3; 13 nucleotides align to TRBD2. After removal of 10 bases from V and 4 bases from J, the junction contained 11 bases not matched to a gene. The CDR3 covers 16 residues. The V gene's germline CDR1 is ENHRY and CDR2 SYGVKD. The CDR3 sequence: CANKTSGRRWADTQYF. As DNA, the CDR3 is TGTGCCAATAAGACTAGCGGGAGGAGGTGGGCAGATACGCAGTATTTT.

This clonotype was found a few times. The genes are TRBV18 and TRBJ1-5; TRBD1 might be the D (6 bases). Looked up from germline, CDR1 is KGHSH and CDR2 is LQKENI. The CDR3 has 15 amino acids. Trimming removed 3 bases from V and 2 bases from J, with 11 bases in between. The CDR3 DNA sequence: TGTGCCAGCTCACCTGCGACAGGCCGCAATCAGCCCCAGCATTTT. This encodes CASSPATGRNQPQHF. Complete variable domain (other parts from reference TRBV18 and TRBJ1-5): NAGVMQNPRHLVRRRGQEARLRCSPMKGHSHVYWYRQLPEEGLKFMVYLQKENIIDESGMPKERFSAEFPKEGPSILRIQQVVRGDSAAYFCASSPATGRNQPQHFGDGTRLSIL.

The rearrangement joins TRBV10-3 to TRBJ2-5, with TRBD1 as a possible D gene (6 bases). V shed 1 base and J shed 4 bases, with 10 bases lying between them. This CDR3 has 14 amino acids. Germline CDR1 is ENHRY and CDR2 is SYGVKD. CDR3 DNA sequence: TGTGCCATCAGTGAGTTACAGGGTGGAGAGACCCAGTACTTC. This sequence encodes CAISELQGGETQYF.

V gene TRBV12-3 or TRBV12-4 combines with J gene TRBJ1-4; D unclear. The CDR3 spans 14 residues. V was clipped by 3 bases and J by 7 bases, with 12 bases between them. CDR3 residues: CASSFGSGGEKLFF. Written as DNA, the CDR3 is TGTGCCAGCAGTTTTGGTTCAGGTGGTGAAAAACTGTTTTTT.

V gene TRBV28 combines with J gene TRBJ1-2; D is uncertain. V lost 2 bases, J lost 7 bases, and 11 bases lay in between. The CDR3 is 13 amino acids. Germline V CDR1 and CDR2: MDHEN, SYDVKM. In DNA, the CDR3 is TGTGCCAGCAGTTTAGGGTCAGCGTCTGGCTACACCTTC. Amino acids: CASSLGSASGYTF.

This clonotype showed up just a few times. The rearrangement joins TRBV5-1 to TRBJ2-5; 10 bases agree with TRBD2. The V segment lost 3 bases and the J segment 2 bases; nucleotides outside the gene matches: 4. In germline, CDR1 is SGHRS, CDR2 YFSETQ. The CDR3 is 15 amino acids. CDR3 amino acids: CASSWTSGLQETQYF. CDR3 coding DNA: TGCGCCAGCAGCTGGACTAGCGGACTACAAGAGACCCAGTACTTC. The full variable domain, rest sourced from reference TRBV5-1 and TRBJ2-5, is KAGVTQTPRYLIKTRGQQVTLSCSPISGHRSVSWYQQTPGQGLQFLFEYFSETQRNKGNFPGRFSGRQFSNSRSEMNVSTLELGDSALYLCASSWTSGLQETQYFGPGTRLLVL.

V and J are TRBV2 and TRBJ1-5; no reliable D call. V dropped 2 bases and J dropped 1 base, with 9 bases sitting between them. CDR1 is SNHLY and CDR2 is FYNNEI in the germline V gene. The CDR3 extends over 15 amino acids. This CDR3 is CASSEIRRSNQPQHF. In nucleotides, the CDR3 is TGTGCCAGCAGTGAAATCCGCCGGAGCAATCAGCCCCAGCATTTT.

This clonotype was observed a few times. The gene calls are TRBV3-1 and TRBJ2-3; D remains unclear. Trimming cost V 7 bases and J 3 bases, with 11 bases left between them. The CDR3 spans 13 residues. Germline CDR1 LGHDT, CDR2 YNNKEL (reference sequence). In DNA form, the CDR3 reads TGTGCCAGCACCTCACACGGAACAGATACGCAGTATTTT. This translates into CASTSHGTDTQYF.

This chain uses TRBV7-2 with TRBJ1-2, with 10 bases fitting TRBD1. The CDR3 consists of 14 residues. In germline, CDR1 is SGHTA, CDR2 FQGNSA. Trimming removed 4 bases from V and 3 bases from J; junction bases left unmatched: 2. This chain's CDR3 is CASSSGTGDYGYTF. In DNA form, the CDR3 reads TGTGCCAGCAGCTCAGGGACAGGGGACTATGGCTACACCTTC.

V usage is TRBV21-1 and J usage is TRBJ1-1. TRBV21-1 is described as a pseudogene. The CDR3 runs to 16 residues. CDR3 protein: CASSKALGQKNTEAFF. CDR3 coding DNA: TGTGCCAGCAGCAAAGCGCTCGGGCAGAAAAACACTGAAGCTTTCTTT.

V is TRBV7-2 and J is TRBJ2-1; tentatively, D is TRBD2 (5 bases). Per germline, CDR1 SGHTA and CDR2 FQGNSA. Trimming took 5 bases from V and 4 from J, leaving 9 bases between them. The CDR3 has 13 amino acids. The CDR3 loop is CASSADLYNEQFF. CDR3 nucleotides: TGTGCCAGCAGCGCGGACTTATACAATGAGCAGTTCTTC.

The chain combines TRBV7-6 with TRBJ1-2; D perhaps matches TRBD1 (5 bases). CDR1 and CDR2 from the germline V gene are SGHVS and FNYEAQ. The CDR3 totals 17 residues. The germline V and J ends were trimmed by 1 base and 5 bases, with 20 bases remaining between them. CDR3 nucleotide sequence: TGTGCCAGCAGCTTAGGGTATAGGGGCGGCACAAAATATGGCTACACCTTC. Translation gives CASSLGYRGGTKYGYTF.